This entry describes one TCR beta chain. CDR1 and CDR2 (germline): LGHDT, YNNKEL (reference sequence). V lost 0 bases to trimming and J lost 4 bases, with 11 bases between them. This CDR3 has 15 residues. This specimen comes from a study of control samples from healthy donors and cancer patients. Measured with immunoSEQ multiplex PCR; TCRdb has only the in-frame clones, and not every one. Seen here are about 82,000 clones, 87% observed once, and the top ten hold 20%. The TCR originated in a man in his fifties in good health. The chain joins TRBV3-1 (or the pseudogene TRBV3-2) to TRBJ2-3; D gene uncertain. The sample was blood. This CDR3 reads CASSQDTIASDTQYF. The CDR3 nucleotides are TGTGCCAGCAGCCAAGATACAATAGCCTCAGATACGCAGTATTTT.